Included here is one T cell receptor (beta chain) sequence, with context. This clone was seen many times. There is no known antigen for this receptor. Per-nucleotide qualities are absent, and no much larger clonotype sits a single base away. From a lookup of the germline V gene (reference sequence), CDR1 and CDR2 are SEHNR and FQNEAQ. The CDR3 holds 16 amino acids from the cysteine to the phenylalanine. Here the CDR3 DNA is all that survives: 48 bases in frame from base 1. Compared with germline, V lacks 5 bases and J lacks 4 bases; bases without a gene match: 6. TCRbeta CDR3 regions were amplified from genomic DNA using the immunoSEQ Assay, a bias-controlled multiplex PCR. As for the original processing: Within the assay, amplification of reference gene primers was used to estimate how many nucleated cells each sample contained. To quantify the absolute abundance of each unique TCRbeta CDR3 rearrangement, sequence reads were collapsed and filtered. Productive Simpson clonality was computed per sample as the square root of Simpson's diversity index over productive rearrangements. TCRdb re-hosts the immuneACCESS table, in-frame sequences only. Its copies lack some clones; in the studies checked, an unresolved V gene accounts for under half of them, and the cause for the rest is not known. V and J calls plus clone size are reproduced from that table; the DNA served to infer D and trimming. In all, the sample holds some 62,000 clones, and about nine tenths of those were seen once. The ten largest clones capture 1.3% of the sample.

This entry belongs to a study of blood T cell repertoires in COVID-19 (TCRdb year 2020). Study-level background: Collaborator samples came from the United States, Italy and Spain and covered acute and convalescent phases of COVID-19. The prospective study material was composed of cDNA or gDNA derived from T cells, B-cell-depleted T cells, or PBMCs. Deeply sampled blood TCRbeta repertoires from subjects exposed to, actively infected with, or recovered from COVID-19 were included in the dataset. A freely available public database, intended as a resource for researchers studying the immune response to SARS-CoV-2, is where the repertoires were released. The samples were drawn from the first 160 participants of the ongoing ImmuneRACE study and from roughly 1,300 subjects provided by 6 global collaborators. The sample metadata nearly always contained a de-identified subject ID, COVID-19 status, age in years and sex. HLA class I and class II types, where available, came from metadata supplied by the sample provider rather than from assay-based typing.

Results the study describes overall, beyond this receptor: The amount of clinical and demographic metadata varied by source and participant and was provided uncurated.

Collaborating institutions collected whole blood in K2EDTA tubes following their own protocols. For TCRbeta analysis, collaborators shipped samples in one of three forms: frozen whole blood, isolated PBMCs, or DNA extracted from either of those sample types. The TCR originated in a woman over 75 with acute or convalescent COVID-19. Sequences were obtained from peripheral blood. The chain was built from TRBV7-9 and TRBJ2-2, with 11 middle bases fitting TRBD1. The CDR3 region: CASSPGQGVGTGELFF. The bases are TGTGCCAGCAGCCCGGGACAGGGGGTCGGCACCGGGGAGCTGTTTTTT.